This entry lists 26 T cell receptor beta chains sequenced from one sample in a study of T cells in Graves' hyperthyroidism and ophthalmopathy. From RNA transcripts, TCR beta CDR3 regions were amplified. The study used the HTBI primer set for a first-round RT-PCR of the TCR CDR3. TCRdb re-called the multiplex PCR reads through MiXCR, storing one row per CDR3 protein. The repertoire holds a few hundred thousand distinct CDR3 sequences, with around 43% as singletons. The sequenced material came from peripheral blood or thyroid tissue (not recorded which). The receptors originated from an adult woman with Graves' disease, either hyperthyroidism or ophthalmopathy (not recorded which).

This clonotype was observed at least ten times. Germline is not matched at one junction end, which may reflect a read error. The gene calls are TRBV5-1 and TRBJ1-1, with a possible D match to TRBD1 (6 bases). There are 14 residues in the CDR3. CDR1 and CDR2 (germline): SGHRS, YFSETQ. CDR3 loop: CASRLDSLNTEAFF. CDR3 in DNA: TGCGCCAGCAGGTTGGACAGCCTGAACACTGAAGCTTTCTTT. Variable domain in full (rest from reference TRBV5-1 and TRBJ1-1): KAGVTQTPRYLIKTRGQQVTLSCSPISGHRSVSWYQQTPGQGLQFLFEYFSETQRNKGNFPGRFSGRQFSNSRSEMNVSTLELGDSALYLCASRLDSLNTEAFFGQGTRLTVV.

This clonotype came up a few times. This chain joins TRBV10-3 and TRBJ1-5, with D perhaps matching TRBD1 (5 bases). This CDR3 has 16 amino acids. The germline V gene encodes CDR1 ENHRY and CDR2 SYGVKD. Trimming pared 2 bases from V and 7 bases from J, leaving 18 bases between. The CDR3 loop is CAISERLDRDGQPQHF. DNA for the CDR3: TGTGCCATCAGTGAGCGACTAGATAGGGACGGCCAGCCCCAGCATTTT.

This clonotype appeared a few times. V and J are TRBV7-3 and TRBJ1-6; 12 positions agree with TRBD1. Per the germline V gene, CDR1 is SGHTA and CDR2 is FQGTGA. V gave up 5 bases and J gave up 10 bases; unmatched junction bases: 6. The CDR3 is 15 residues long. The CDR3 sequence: CASSLGTGGESPLHF. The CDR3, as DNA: TGTGCCAGCAGCCTCGGGACAGGGGGCGAATCACCCCTCCACTTT. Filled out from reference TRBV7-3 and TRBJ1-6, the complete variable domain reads GAGVSQTPSNKVTEKGKYVELRCDPISGHTALYWYRQSLGQGPEFLIYFQGTGAADDSGLPNDRFFAVRPEGSVSTLKIQRTERGDSAVYLCASSLGTGGESPLHFGNGTRLTVT.

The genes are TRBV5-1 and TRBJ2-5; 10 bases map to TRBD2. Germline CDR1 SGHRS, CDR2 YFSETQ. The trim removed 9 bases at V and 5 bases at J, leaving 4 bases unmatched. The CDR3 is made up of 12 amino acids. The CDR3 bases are TGCGCCATTATGACTAGCGGGGAGACCCAGTACTTC. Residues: CAIMTSGETQYF.

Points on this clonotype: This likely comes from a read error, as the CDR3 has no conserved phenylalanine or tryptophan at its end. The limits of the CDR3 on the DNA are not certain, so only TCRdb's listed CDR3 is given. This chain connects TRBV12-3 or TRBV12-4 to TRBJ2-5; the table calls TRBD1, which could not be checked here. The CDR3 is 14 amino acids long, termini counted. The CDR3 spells CASSPTGIGYTFGS.

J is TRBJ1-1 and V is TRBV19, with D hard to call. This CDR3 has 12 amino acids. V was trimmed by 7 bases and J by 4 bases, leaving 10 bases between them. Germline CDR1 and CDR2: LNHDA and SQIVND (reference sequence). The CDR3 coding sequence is TGTGCCAGTATCGTGGAGGGCACTGAAGCTTTCTTT. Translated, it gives CASIVEGTEAFF.

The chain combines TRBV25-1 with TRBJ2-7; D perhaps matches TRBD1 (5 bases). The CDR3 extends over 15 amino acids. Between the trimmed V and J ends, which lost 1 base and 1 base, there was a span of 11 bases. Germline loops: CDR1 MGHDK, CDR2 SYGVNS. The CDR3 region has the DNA TGTGCCAGCAGTGAATTTGAAGACAGTTCCTACGAGCAGTACTTC. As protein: CASSEFEDSSYEQYF.

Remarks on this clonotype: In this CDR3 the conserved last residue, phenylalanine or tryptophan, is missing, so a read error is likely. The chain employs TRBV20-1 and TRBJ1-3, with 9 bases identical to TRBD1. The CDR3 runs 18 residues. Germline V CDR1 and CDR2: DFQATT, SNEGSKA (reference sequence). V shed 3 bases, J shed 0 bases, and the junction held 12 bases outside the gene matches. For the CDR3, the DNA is TGCAGTGCTAGCGATAACAGGGGGCCCCTTACCTCTGGAAACACCATATATTCT. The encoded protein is CSASDNRGPLTSGNTIYS.

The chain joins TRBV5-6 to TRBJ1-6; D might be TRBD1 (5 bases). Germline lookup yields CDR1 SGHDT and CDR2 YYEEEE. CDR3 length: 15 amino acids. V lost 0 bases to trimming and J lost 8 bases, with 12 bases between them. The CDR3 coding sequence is TGTGCCAGCAGCTTGGGCGGCAGGGCATATTCACCCCTCCACTTT. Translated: CASSLGGRAYSPLHF.

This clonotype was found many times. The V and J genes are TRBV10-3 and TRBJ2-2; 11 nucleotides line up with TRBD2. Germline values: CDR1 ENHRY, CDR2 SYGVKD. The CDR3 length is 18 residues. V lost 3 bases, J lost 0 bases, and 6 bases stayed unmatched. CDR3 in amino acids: CAISERLAGTANTGELFF. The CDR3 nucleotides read TGTGCCATCAGTGAACGACTAGCGGGGACGGCGAACACCGGGGAGCTGTTTTTT.

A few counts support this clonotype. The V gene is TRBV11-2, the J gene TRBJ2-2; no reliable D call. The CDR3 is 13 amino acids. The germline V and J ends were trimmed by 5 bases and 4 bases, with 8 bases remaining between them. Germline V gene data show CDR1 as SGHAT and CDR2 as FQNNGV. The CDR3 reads CASSRITTGELFF. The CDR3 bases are TGTGCCAGCAGCCGGATTACCACCGGGGAGCTGTTTTTT.

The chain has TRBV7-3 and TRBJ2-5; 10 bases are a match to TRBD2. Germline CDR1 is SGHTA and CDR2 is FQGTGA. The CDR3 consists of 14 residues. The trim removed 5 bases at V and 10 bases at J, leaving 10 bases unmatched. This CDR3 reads CASSRVAGGGVQYF. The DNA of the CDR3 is TGTGCCAGCAGCCGGGTAGCGGGAGGAGGGGTCCAGTACTTC.

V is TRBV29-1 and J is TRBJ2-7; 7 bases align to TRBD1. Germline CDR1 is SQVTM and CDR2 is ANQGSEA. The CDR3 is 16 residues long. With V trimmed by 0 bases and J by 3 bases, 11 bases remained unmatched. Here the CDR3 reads CSVEDTKTGTVYEQYF. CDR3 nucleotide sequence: TGCAGCGTTGAAGATACCAAAACCGGGACAGTCTACGAGCAGTACTTC.

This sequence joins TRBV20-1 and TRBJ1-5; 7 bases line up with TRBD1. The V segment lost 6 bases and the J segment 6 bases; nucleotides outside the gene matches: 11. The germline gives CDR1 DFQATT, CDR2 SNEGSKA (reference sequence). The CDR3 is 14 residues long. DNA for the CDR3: TGCAGTGCCACCGTCCGACAGGGTTCTCAGCCCCAGCATTTT. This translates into CSATVRQGSQPQHF.

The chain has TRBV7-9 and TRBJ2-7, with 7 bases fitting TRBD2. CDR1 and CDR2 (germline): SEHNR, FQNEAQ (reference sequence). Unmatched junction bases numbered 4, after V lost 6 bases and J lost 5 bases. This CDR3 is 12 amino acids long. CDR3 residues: CASSGGVDEQYF. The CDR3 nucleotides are TGTGCCAGCAGTGGGGGGGTCGACGAGCAGTACTTC.

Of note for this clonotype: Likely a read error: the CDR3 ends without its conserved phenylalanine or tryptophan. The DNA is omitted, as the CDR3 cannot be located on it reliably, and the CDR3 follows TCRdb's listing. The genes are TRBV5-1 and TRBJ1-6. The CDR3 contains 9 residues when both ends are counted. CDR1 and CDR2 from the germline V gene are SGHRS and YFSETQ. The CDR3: CASSLVPTS.

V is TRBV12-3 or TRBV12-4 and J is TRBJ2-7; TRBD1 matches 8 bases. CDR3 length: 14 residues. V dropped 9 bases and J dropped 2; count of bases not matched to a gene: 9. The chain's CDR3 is CASLLGQVTYEQYF. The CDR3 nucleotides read TGTGCCAGTCTATTGGGACAGGTAACCTACGAGCAGTACTTC.

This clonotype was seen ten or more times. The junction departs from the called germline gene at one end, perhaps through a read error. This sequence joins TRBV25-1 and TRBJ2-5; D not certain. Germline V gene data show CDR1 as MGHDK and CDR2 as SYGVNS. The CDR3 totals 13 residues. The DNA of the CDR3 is TGTGCCAGCACTGAAAGTAACCAAGAGACCCAGTACTTC. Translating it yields CASTESNQETQYF.

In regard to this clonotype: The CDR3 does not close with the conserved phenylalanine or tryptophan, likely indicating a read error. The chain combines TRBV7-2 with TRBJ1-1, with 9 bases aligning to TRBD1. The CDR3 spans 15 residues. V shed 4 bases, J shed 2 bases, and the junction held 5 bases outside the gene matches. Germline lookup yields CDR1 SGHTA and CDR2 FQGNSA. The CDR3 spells CASSSRTGVNTEAFS. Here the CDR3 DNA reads TGTGCCAGCAGCTCCCGGACAGGGGTCAACACTGAAGCTTTCTCT.

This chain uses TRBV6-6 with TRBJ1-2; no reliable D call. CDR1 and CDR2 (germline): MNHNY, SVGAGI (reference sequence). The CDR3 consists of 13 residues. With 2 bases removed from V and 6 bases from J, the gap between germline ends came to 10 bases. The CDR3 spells CASSYVRSDGYTF. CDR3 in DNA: TGTGCCAGCAGTTACGTCAGGAGCGATGGCTACACCTTC.

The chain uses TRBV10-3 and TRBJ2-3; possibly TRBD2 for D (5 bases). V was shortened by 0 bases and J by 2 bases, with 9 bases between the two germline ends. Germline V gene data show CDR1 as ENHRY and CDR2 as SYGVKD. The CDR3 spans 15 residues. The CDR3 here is CAISESAGVTDTQYF. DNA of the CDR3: TGTGCCATCAGTGAGTCTGCGGGTGTCACAGATACGCAGTATTTT.

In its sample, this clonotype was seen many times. The CDR3 sequence is CASSYFGNQPQHF. In nucleotides, the CDR3 is TGTGCCAGCAGTTACTTCGGCAATCAGCCCCAGCATTTT. The rearrangement links TRBV6-2 or TRBV6-3 to TRBJ1-5; D is unresolved. The CDR3 consists of 13 residues. In germline, CDR1 is MNHEY, CDR2 SVGEGT. V lost 1 base to trimming and J lost 2 bases, with 3 bases between them.

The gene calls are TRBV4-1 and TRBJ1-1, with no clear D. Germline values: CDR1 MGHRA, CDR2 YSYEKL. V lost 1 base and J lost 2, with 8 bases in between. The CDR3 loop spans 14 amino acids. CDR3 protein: CASSQVMGNTEAFF. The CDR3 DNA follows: TGCGCCAGCAGCCAAGTCATGGGTAACACTGAAGCTTTCTTT.

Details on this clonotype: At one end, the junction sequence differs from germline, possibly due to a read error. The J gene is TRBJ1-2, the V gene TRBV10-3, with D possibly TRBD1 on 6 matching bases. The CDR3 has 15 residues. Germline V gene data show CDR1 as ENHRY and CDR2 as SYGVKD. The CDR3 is CASSLEAGTNYGYTF. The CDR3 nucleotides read TGTGCCAGCAGTCTAGAGGCCGGGACAAATTATGGCTACACCTTC.

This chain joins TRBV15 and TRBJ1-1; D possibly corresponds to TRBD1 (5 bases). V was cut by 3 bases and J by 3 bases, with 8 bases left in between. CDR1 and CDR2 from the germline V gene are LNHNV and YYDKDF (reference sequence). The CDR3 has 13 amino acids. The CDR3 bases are TGTGCCACCAGCAGCGACAGCTACACTGAAGCTTTCTTT. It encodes CATSSDSYTEAFF.

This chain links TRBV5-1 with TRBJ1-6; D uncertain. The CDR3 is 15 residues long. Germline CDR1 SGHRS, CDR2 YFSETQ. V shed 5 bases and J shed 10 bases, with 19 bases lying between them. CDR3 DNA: TGCGCCAGCAGTATTGATTCCCCTCGGGGATCACCCCTCCACTTT. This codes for CASSIDSPRGSPLHF.